This TCR beta chain appears in the sequencing data of a study of OX40 agonist ivuxolimab in advanced cancers. Study at large: An anti-OX40 (CD134) antibody with agonistic activity, ivuxolimab, was administered to patients. The group had a mean age of 60 years, ranged from 23 to 79, and was less than 85% male.

V lost 2 bases and J 5 bases, leaving 10 bases between the germline ends. The germline gives CDR1 KGHSH, CDR2 LQKENI. The CDR3 covers 14 residues. TCRdb's copy holds only in-frame clones and misses some; the assay was immunoSEQ multiplex PCR. The sample lists about 99,000 clones, roughly 90% occurring once. Prior autoimmune disease or systemic immunosuppression barred patients. V usage is TRBV18 and J usage is TRBJ2-1; D ambiguous. Specimen: CD4+ or CD8+ T cells sorted from blood, collected in a trial of the OX40 agonist ivuxolimab. The origin of this receptor is an adult with an advanced solid tumor such as melanoma, head and neck, liver or kidney cancer. CDR3 residues: CASSPGKGHNEQFF. Here the CDR3 DNA reads TGTGCCAGCTCACCAGGTAAAGGACACAATGAGCAGTTCTTC.